This TCR beta chain was observed in a study of T cell responses to AZD1222 COVID-19 vaccine. TCRdb's table, derived via immunoSEQ multiplex PCR, lists solely in-frame clones and lacks some. The sample shows fewer than 85,000 clones, 92% of them seen only once. Overall study findings and caveats: There were mostly white British donors and more females than males, and clonal diversity was possibly underestimated. Samples come after the peak T cell response, not at day 14. Elevations in Spike-specific TCR breadth and depth followed administration of two AZD1222 doses. Across spike, vaccine-associated CD4 TCRs were found, dominant at 160-218 and 743-854.

In regard to this clone: No antigen is known for it.

Germline assignment: CDR1 SGHTA and CDR2 FQGTGA. V dropped 5 bases and J dropped 1 base, with 14 bases sitting between them. CDR3 length equals 16 residues. The sequencing used peripheral blood, collected on day 0 of MenACWY control vaccination. This TCR was sampled from an adult in good health. V is TRBV7-3 and J is TRBJ2-2; D perhaps matches TRBD2 (6 bases). CDR3 nucleotide sequence: TGTGCCAGCAGCCCGCGGGACTCTAAGAACACCGGGGAGCTGTTTTTT. It specifies CASSPRDSKNTGELFF.